The rows below give T cell receptor beta chains drawn from one sample of a study of cytomegalovirus exposure and HLA in healthy donors. Assay used: immunoSEQ multiplex PCR; TCRdb lists only in-frame clones, some missing. The sample yields 150,000 to 200,000 clones, around 68% seen once. What was sequenced was PBMCs. These receptors originate from a man between 35 and 55 years old in good health and CMV-seronegative. The CDR3 runs from the conserved cysteine through the conserved F or W. D genes are given only for firm matches. Clone sizes are given selectively: once, few, many, or a class where the clone is expanded.

J,size,V,D,CDR3,DNA
TRBJ2-7,few,TRBV4-1,NA,CASSPQGIYEQYF,TGCGCCAGCAGCCCTCAGGGAATCTACGAGCAGTACTTC
TRBJ2-1,NA,TRBV7-9,NA,CSSSKNTMSYNEQFF,TGTTCCAGCAGCAAAAATACAATGTCCTACAATGAGCAGTTCTTC
TRBJ1-5,NA,TRBV27,NA,CASTNYWGSGQPQHF,TGTGCCAGCACCAACTACTGGGGTTCGGGGCAGCCCCAGCATTTT
TRBJ1-2,NA,TRBV5-1,TRBD1,CASSMGQGGYTF,TGCGCCAGCAGCATGGGACAGGGTGGCTACACCTTC
TRBJ2-5,NA,TRBV5-8,NA,CASSLGGRPQETQYF,TGTGCCAGCAGCTTGGGGGGGCGCCCCCAAGAGACCCAGTACTTC
TRBJ1-2,NA,TRBV6-4,NA,CASSEVVGRGYTF,TGTGCCAGCAGTGAGGTAGTAGGGAGAGGCTACACCTTC
TRBJ2-7,NA,TRBV19,TRBD2,CASSAAGSDEQYF,TGTGCCAGTAGTGCAGCGGGGTCCGACGAGCAGTACTTC
TRBJ2-7,NA,TRBV14,TRBD2,CASSQWGWMAGDSYEQYF,TGTGCCAGCAGCCAATGGGGGTGGATGGCGGGGGATTCCTACGAGCAGTACTTC
TRBJ1-1,NA,TRBV19,NA,CASSLTVNTEAFF,TGTGCCAGTAGTCTGACAGTGAACACTGAAGCTTTCTTT
TRBJ2-5,NA,TRBV28,TRBD2,CASSVTSGGEETQYF,TGTGCCAGCAGCGTGACTAGCGGGGGAGAAGAGACCCAGTACTTC
TRBJ2-2,NA,TRBV5-5,TRBD2,CASSWTSGVFTGELFF,TGTGCCAGCAGCTGGACTAGCGGGGTCTTCACCGGGGAGCTGTTTTTT
TRBJ2-5,few,TRBV5-5,NA,CASSLDRLAGEEETQYF,TGTGCCAGCAGCTTGGATCGGCTAGCCGGAGAGGAAGAGACCCAGTACTTC
TRBJ2-3,NA,TRBV27,TRBD2,CASTTRLAPTDTQYF,TGTGCCAGCACCACGAGACTAGCCCCCACAGATACGCAGTATTTT
TRBJ2-1,NA,TRBV13,NA,CASSSRGGAYNEQFF,TGTGCCAGCAGCTCAAGGGGGGGCGCCTACAATGAGCAGTTCTTC
TRBJ2-5,once,TRBV27,TRBD2,CASSLMASGSVETQYF,TGTGCCAGCAGTTTAATGGCTAGCGGGAGTGTAGAGACCCAGTACTTC
TRBJ2-4,few,TRBV28,NA,CASSFRFRGLAKNIQYF,TGTGCCAGCAGTTTCAGGTTCCGAGGGCTAGCCAAAAACATTCAGTACTTC
TRBJ2-7,NA,TRBV10-2,NA,CASSTGKYEQYF,TGCGCCAGCAGTACAGGGAAGTACGAGCAGTACTTC
TRBJ1-2,NA,TRBV5-1,NA,CASSLAQQGANYGYTF,TGCGCCAGCAGCTTGGCCCAACAGGGCGCTAACTATGGCTACACCTTC
TRBJ2-7,NA,TRBV7-2,NA,CASSSSAIEQYF,TGTGCCAGCAGCTCTAGTGCAATCGAGCAGTACTTC
TRBJ1-6,few,TRBV5-1,TRBD1,CASSRQGAGDSPLHF,TGCGCCAGCAGCAGACAGGGGGCAGGGGATTCACCCCTCCACTTT
TRBJ2-2,NA,TRBV2,TRBD1,CASQGARGTGELFF,TGTGCCAGCCAGGGGGCGCGAGGCACCGGGGAGCTGTTTTTT
TRBJ2-2,few,TRBV5-4,TRBD2,CASSQAGRNTGELFF,TGTGCCAGCAGCCAAGCGGGGAGGAACACCGGGGAGCTGTTTTTT
TRBJ1-1,few,TRBV25-1,NA,CASTMGGPNTEAFF,TGTGCCAGCACAATGGGCGGGCCGAACACTGAAGCTTTCTTT
TRBJ2-7,NA,TRBV7-2,TRBD2,CASSAPGRPYEQYF,TGTGCCAGCAGCGCCCCCGGGAGGCCCTACGAGCAGTACTTC
TRBJ2-7,NA,TRBV5-5,NA,CASSLVQGYEQYF,TGTGCCAGCAGCTTGGTTCAGGGGTACGAGCAGTACTTC
TRBJ2-7,NA,TRBV5-4,TRBD1,CASSSFQGAYEQYF,TGTGCCAGCAGCTCCTTCCAGGGGGCCTACGAGCAGTACTTC
TRBJ1-1,NA,TRBV27,NA,CASSLTNRGSGEAFF,TGTGCCAGCAGTTTGACGAATCGGGGGTCCGGTGAAGCTTTCTTT
TRBJ2-5,NA,TRBV25-1,NA,CASSEYEGKETQYF,TGTGCCAGCAGTGAATATGAGGGCAAAGAGACCCAGTACTTC
TRBJ2-1,few,TRBV18,TRBD2,CASSGLAGGYNEQFF,TGTGCCAGCTCAGGACTAGCGGGAGGTTACAATGAGCAGTTCTTC
TRBJ1-2,NA,TRBV10-3,NA,CASRGQKLQGAGISYTF,TGTGCCAGCCGGGGCCAAAAGCTACAGGGAGCAGGGATTAGCTACACCTTC
TRBJ2-1,NA,TRBV7-9,TRBD1,CASSTGTGVDEQFF,TGTGCCAGCAGCACCGGGACAGGGGTGGATGAGCAGTTCTTC
TRBJ2-7,few,TRBV5-6,NA,CASSLSRGYSYEQYF,TGTGCCAGCAGCTTGTCACGGGGGTACTCCTACGAGCAGTACTTC
TRBJ2-7,NA,TRBV7-2,TRBD1,CASSPAGGSWEQYF,TGTGCCAGCAGCCCCGCAGGGGGCTCATGGGAGCAGTACTTC
TRBJ2-2,few,TRBV5-1,NA,CASSLAGGANGELFF,TGCGCCAGCAGCTTGGCCGGAGGTGCGAACGGGGAGCTGTTTTTT
TRBJ2-1,NA,TRBV5-5,TRBD2,CASSLSGSGEQFF,TGTGCCAGCAGCCTTAGCGGGAGTGGGGAGCAGTTCTTC
TRBJ2-2,NA,TRBV4-1,TRBD2,CATSVGTSGSGGGELFF,TGCGCGACCTCGGTGGGGACTAGCGGGAGTGGGGGCGGGGAGCTGTTTTTT
TRBJ2-2,NA,TRBV7-3,NA,CASSDIPANTGELFF,TGTGCCAGCAGCGACATACCAGCGAACACCGGGGAGCTGTTTTTT
TRBJ2-3,NA,TRBV29-1,TRBD2,CSAERLADRTQYF,TGCAGCGCGGAACGTCTAGCGGATAGAACGCAGTATTTT
TRBJ2-2,NA,TRBV14,NA,CASSRQDSTLIGELFF,TGTGCCAGCAGCCGACAAGACAGTACCCTTATCGGGGAGCTGTTTTTT
TRBJ2-7,once,TRBV2,TRBD2,CASSEHRTSGTLLSYEQYF,TGTGCCAGCAGTGAACATCGGACTAGCGGGACCCTCCTCTCCTACGAGCAGTACTTC